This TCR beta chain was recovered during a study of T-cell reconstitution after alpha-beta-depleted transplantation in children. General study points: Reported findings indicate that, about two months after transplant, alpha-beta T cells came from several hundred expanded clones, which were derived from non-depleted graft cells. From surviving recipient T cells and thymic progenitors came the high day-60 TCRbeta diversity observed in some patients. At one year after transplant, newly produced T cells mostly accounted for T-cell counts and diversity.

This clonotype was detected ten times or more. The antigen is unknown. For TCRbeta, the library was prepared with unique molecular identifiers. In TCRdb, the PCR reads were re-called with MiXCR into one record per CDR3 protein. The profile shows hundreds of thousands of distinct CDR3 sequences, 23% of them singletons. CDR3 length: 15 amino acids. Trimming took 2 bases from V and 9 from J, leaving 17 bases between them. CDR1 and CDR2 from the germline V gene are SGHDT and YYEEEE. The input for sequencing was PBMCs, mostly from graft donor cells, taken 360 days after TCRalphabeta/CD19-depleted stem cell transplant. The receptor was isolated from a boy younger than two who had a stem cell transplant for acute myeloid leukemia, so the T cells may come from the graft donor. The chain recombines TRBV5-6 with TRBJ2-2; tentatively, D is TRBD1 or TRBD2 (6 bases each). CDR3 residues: CASSLRGRYDWELFF. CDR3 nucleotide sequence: TGTGCCAGCAGCTTACGGGGGCGGTACGATTGGGAGCTGTTTTTT. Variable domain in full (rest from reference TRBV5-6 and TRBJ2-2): DAGVTQSPTHLIKTRGQQVTLRCSPKSGHDTVSWYQQALGQGPQFIFQYYEEEERQRGNFPDRFSGHQFPNYSSELNVNALLLGDSALYLCASSLRGRYDWELFFGEGSRLTVL.